One sample yielded the 16 T cell receptor beta chains listed below, sequenced in a study of Ad26.COV2.S vaccination and SARS-CoV-2 variants. The data were produced by immunoSEQ multiplex PCR, yet TCRdb's version contains in-frame clones alone and is incomplete. Of 400,000 or so clones in the sample, approximately 90% are singletons; the top ten hold around 3.4%. The treatment is: about 20 received Ad26.COV2.S at low or high dose, single or two shots; roughly five received placebo; per-sample allocation not given. Sample collection was performed on day 63 after the first vaccine or placebo injection. Here the sequenced sample was peripheral blood, taken in a trial of Ad26.COV2.S vaccine versus placebo. These receptors all stem from a person aged 18-65 years who received the Ad26.COV2.S COVID-19 vaccine or a placebo.

A few counts support this clone. V and J are TRBV5-4 and TRBJ2-2; D gene uncertain. Germline V gives CDR1 SGHNT, CDR2 YYREEE (reference sequence). The V gene lost 1 base and the J gene lost 8 bases, with 6 bases spanning the gap. This CDR3 spans 12 amino acids. The chain's CDR3 is CASSLKEGELFF. The CDR3 DNA follows: TGTGCCAGCAGCTTGAAGGAGGGGGAGCTGTTTTTT.

This sequence joins TRBV6-6 and TRBJ1-3; 7 bases match TRBD1. Germline V gives CDR1 MNHNY, CDR2 SVGAGI (reference sequence). The length of the CDR3 is 15 residues. Losses at the gene ends were 5 bases for V and 6 bases for J; bases not matched to a gene: 10. The CDR3 region is CASSHRNRGPNTIYF. DNA of the CDR3: TGTGCCAGCAGTCACAGGAACAGGGGCCCAAACACCATATATTTT.

The sample holds one count of this clone. The chain is built from TRBV29-1 and TRBJ1-1, with D possibly matching TRBD1 (5 bases). The germline CDR1 and CDR2 sequences are SQVTM and ANQGSEA. The CDR3 is made up of 14 amino acids. Trimming cost V 6 bases and J 5 bases, with 19 bases left between them. The CDR3 loop reads CSVAFRGLGTEAFF. CDR3 nucleotides: TGCAGCGTAGCTTTCCGGGGCTTGGGGACTGAAGCTTTCTTT. The full variable domain, completed using reference TRBV29-1 and TRBJ1-1, is SAVISQKPSRDICQRGTSLTIQCQVDSQVTMMFWYRQQPGQSLTLIATANQGSEATYESGFVIDKFPISRPNLTFSTLTVSNMSPEDSSIYLCSVAFRGLGTEAFFGQGTRLTVV.

The chain has TRBV27 and TRBJ2-7, with D possibly TRBD1 on 5 matching bases. Germline V CDR1 and CDR2: MNHEY, SMNVEV (reference sequence). The CDR3 is 13 residues long. Trimming took off 5 bases at V and 3 bases at J, with 11 bases between the two ends. The CDR3 sequence is CASSPDSNYEQYF. CDR3 sequence (DNA): TGTGCCAGCAGTCCAGACAGTAACTACGAGCAGTACTTC.

The rearrangement links TRBV20-1 to TRBJ2-5; 7 bases match TRBD2. V trimming: 3 bases; J trimming: 1 base; junction bases outside the gene matches: 8. Germline CDR1 and CDR2: DFQATT and SNEGSKA (reference sequence). The CDR3 is made up of 15 amino acids. CDR3 sequence (DNA): TGCAGTGCTAGTGTGCTAGCGGACTTCCAAGAGACCCAGTACTTC. This encodes CSASVLADFQETQYF.

This chain links TRBV20-1 with TRBJ1-1; D is possibly TRBD1 (5 bases). CDR1 and CDR2 from the germline V gene are DFQATT and SNEGSKA (reference sequence). Trimming removed 3 bases at V and 10 bases at J, with 21 bases between. The CDR3 runs 14 residues. In DNA form, the CDR3 reads TGCAGTGCTAGTGACCCCGGGACGGCTATCTTAGCTTTCTTT. Its protein is CSASDPGTAILAFF.

The table lists this clone with a few counts. The chain is built from TRBV7-8 and TRBJ1-6, with a weak D call TRBD1 (6 bases). The CDR3 spans 13 residues. The germline CDR1 and CDR2 sequences are SGHVS and FQNEAQ. The ends were cut back, 5 bases at V and 9 bases at J, with 11 bases in the middle. This CDR3 is CASSVPGVSPLHF. CDR3 nucleotides: TGTGCCAGCAGCGTTCCAGGGGTTTCACCCCTCCACTTT.

This rearrangement joins TRBV5-1 to TRBJ1-2, with TRBD1 identical over 11 bases. Germline V lookup: CDR1 SGHRS, CDR2 YFSETQ. The CDR3 consists of 14 residues. After removal of 9 bases from V and 8 bases from J, the junction contained 12 bases not matched to a gene. CDR3 DNA sequence: TGCGCCACCACGGGAGGACAGGGGGCAGAGGGCTACACCTTC. It translates to CATTGGQGAEGYTF.

This clone has a handful of counts. The V call is TRBV7-6, the J call TRBJ1-2; a possible D gene is TRBD1 (6 bases). Trimming pared 1 base from V and 8 bases from J, leaving 11 bases between. The CDR3 has 13 amino acids. Germline-derived CDR1 and CDR2 are SGHVS and FNYEAQ. The CDR3 reads CASSLVRGEGYTF. The CDR3 DNA sequence: TGTGCCAGCAGCTTAGTCAGGGGAGAAGGCTACACCTTC. The full variable domain, in which reference TRBV7-6 and TRBJ1-2 provide the parts outside the CDR3, is GAGVSQSPRYKVTKRGQDVALRCDPISGHVSLYWYRQALGQGPEFLTYFNYEAQQDKSGLPNDRFSAERPEGSISTLTIQRTEQRDSAMYRCASSLVRGEGYTFGSGTRLTVV.

The V call is TRBV4-2, the J call TRBJ2-2; 10 nucleotides align to TRBD2. The CDR3 is 16 residues long. The J segment lost 2 bases and the V segment lost 5 bases, leaving 5 bases of the junction unmatched. CDR1 and CDR2 from the germline V gene are LGHNA and YNFKEQ. CDR3 sequence reads: CASSFRTSGNTGELFF. The CDR3 DNA reads TGTGCCAGCAGCTTTCGGACTAGCGGAAACACCGGGGAGCTGTTTTTT.

A single count supports this clone. This chain links TRBV6-5 with TRBJ1-2; a weak D match, TRBD1 (5 bases). This CDR3 has 12 amino acids. Trimming cost V 6 bases and J 5 bases, with 10 bases left between them. Germline CDR1 reads MNHEY; CDR2 reads SVGAGI. In DNA form, the CDR3 reads TGTGCCAGCAGAGGAGAGGGGTATGGCTACACCTTC. This gives the protein CASRGEGYGYTF.

V and J are TRBV7-9 and TRBJ1-1, with D unresolved. The germline V gene has CDR1 SEHNR and CDR2 FQNEAQ (reference sequence). CDR3 length: 11 residues. The germline V and J ends were trimmed by 3 bases and 3 bases, with 2 bases remaining between them. The CDR3 region is CASSFHTEAFF. CDR3 DNA sequence: TGTGCCAGCAGCTTTCACACTGAAGCTTTCTTT.

The V gene is TRBV4-2, the J gene TRBJ2-2, with TRBD2 as a possible D gene (6 bases). The CDR3 spans 15 residues. Trimming took 0 bases from V and 3 from J, leaving 8 bases between them. CDR1 is LGHNA, CDR2 YNFKEQ, per germline. The CDR3 nucleotides read TGTGCCAGCAGCCAAGAAGGAGGGGACACCGGGGAGCTGTTTTTT. It yields the protein CASSQEGGDTGELFF.

This chain links TRBV3-1 (or the pseudogene TRBV3-2) with TRBJ1-6; 7 bases agree with TRBD1. Germline V CDR1 and CDR2: LGHDT, YNNKEL (reference sequence). V was pared by 4 bases and J by 7 bases, with 7 bases of the junction left unmatched. CDR3 length: 15 amino acids. The CDR3 loop reads CASSRLRDRNSPLHF. In DNA form, the CDR3 reads TGTGCCAGCAGCCGTTTACGGGACAGAAATTCACCCCTCCACTTT.

The gene calls are TRBV6-6 and TRBJ2-1; 9 positions agree with TRBD2. V shed 3 bases and J 8 bases; nucleotides not matched to a gene: 11. Germline V CDR1 and CDR2: MNHNY, SVGAGI (reference sequence). The CDR3 has 16 residues. The CDR3 is CASSYWASGAGDEQFF. DNA for the CDR3: TGTGCCAGCAGTTATTGGGCTAGCGGGGCGGGGGATGAGCAGTTCTTC.

The chain uses TRBV7-9 and TRBJ1-3; D gene unclear. CDR3 size: 16 residues. Germline V gives CDR1 SEHNR, CDR2 FQNEAQ (reference sequence). V was cut by 1 base and J by 0 bases, with 10 bases left in between. CDR3 in amino acids: CASSLVYGYSGNTIYF. Written as DNA, the CDR3 is TGTGCCAGCAGCTTAGTTTACGGCTACTCTGGAAACACCATATATTTT.